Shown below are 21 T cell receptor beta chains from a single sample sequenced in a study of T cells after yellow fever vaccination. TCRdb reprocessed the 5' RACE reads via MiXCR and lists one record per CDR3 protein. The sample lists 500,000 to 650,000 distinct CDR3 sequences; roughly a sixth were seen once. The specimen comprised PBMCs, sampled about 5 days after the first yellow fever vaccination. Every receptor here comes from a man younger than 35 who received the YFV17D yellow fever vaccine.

DNA of the CDR3: TGTGCCAGCTCACCGAGCAGGTCGAAGGGCAAAGAGACCCAGTACTTC. Residues: CASSPSRSKGKETQYF. The rearrangement links TRBV18 to TRBJ2-5, with unresolved D. The CDR3 has 16 residues. Trimming pared 3 bases from V and 3 bases from J, leaving 17 bases between. Germline V gives CDR1 KGHSH, CDR2 LQKENI. Based on the CDR3 plus reference TRBV18 and TRBJ2-5, the full variable domain is NAGVMQNPRHLVRRRGQEARLRCSPMKGHSHVYWYRQLPEEGLKFMVYLQKENIIDESGMPKERFSAEFPKEGPSILRIQQVVRGDSAAYFCASSPSRSKGKETQYFGPGTRLLVL.

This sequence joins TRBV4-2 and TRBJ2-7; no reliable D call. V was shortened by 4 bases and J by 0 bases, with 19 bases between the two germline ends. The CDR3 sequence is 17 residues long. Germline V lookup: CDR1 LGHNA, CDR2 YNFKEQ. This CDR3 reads CASSRVGLGSNSYEQYF. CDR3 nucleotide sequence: TGTGCCAGCAGCCGAGTGGGCTTGGGGTCCAACTCCTACGAGCAGTACTTC.

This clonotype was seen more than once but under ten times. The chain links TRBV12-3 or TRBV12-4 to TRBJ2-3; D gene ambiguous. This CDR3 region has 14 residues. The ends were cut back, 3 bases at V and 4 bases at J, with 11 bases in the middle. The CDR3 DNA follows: TGTGCCAGCAGTTTGGTTGAGGTCCCAGATACGCAGTATTTT. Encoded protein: CASSLVEVPDTQYF.

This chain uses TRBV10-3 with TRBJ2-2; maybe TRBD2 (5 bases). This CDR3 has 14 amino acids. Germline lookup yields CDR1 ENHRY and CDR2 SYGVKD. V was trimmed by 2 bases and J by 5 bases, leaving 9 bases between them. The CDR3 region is CAISELGVTGELFF. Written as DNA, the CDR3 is TGTGCCATCAGTGAGCTGGGAGTTACCGGGGAGCTGTTTTTT.

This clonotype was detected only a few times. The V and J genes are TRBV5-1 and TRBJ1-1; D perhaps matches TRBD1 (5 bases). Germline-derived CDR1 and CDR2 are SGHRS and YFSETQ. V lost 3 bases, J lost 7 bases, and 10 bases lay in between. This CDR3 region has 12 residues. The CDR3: CASSSQGIEAFF. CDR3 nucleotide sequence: TGCGCCAGCAGCTCGCAGGGAATTGAAGCTTTCTTT. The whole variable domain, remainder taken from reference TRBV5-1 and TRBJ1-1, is KAGVTQTPRYLIKTRGQQVTLSCSPISGHRSVSWYQQTPGQGLQFLFEYFSETQRNKGNFPGRFSGRQFSNSRSEMNVSTLELGDSALYLCASSSQGIEAFFGQGTRLTVV.

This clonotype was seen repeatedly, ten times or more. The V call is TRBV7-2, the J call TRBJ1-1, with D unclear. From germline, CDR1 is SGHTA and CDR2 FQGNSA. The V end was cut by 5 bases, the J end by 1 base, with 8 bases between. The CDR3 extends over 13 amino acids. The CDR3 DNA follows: TGTGCCAGCAGCGAGGACTCGAACACTGAAGCTTTCTTT. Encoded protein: CASSEDSNTEAFF.

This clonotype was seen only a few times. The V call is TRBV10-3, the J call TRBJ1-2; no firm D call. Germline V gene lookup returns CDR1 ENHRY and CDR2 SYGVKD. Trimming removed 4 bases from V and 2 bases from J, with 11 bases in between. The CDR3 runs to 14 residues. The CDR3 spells CAISGSTANYGYTF. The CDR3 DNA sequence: TGTGCCATCAGTGGTAGTACAGCGAACTATGGCTACACCTTC.

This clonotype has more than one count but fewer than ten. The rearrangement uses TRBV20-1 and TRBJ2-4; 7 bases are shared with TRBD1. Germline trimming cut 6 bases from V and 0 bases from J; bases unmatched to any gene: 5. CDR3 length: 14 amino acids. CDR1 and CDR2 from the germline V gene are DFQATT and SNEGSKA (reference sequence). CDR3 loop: CSAPGQLAKNIQYF. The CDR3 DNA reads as TGCAGTGCCCCGGGACAGCTAGCCAAAAACATTCAGTACTTC.

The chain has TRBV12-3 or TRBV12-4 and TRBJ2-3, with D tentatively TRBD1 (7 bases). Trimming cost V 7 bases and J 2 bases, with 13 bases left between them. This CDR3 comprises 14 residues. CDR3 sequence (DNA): TGTGCCAGCACCCGGGGGACAGCCACAGATACGCAGTATTTT. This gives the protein CASTRGTATDTQYF.

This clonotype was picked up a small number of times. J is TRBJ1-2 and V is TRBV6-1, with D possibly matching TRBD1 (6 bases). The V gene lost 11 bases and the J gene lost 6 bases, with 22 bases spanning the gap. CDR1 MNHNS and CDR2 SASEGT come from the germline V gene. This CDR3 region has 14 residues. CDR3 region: CAARDSQGRDGYTF. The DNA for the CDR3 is TGTGCCGCACGGGATTCACAGGGAAGAGATGGCTACACCTTC.

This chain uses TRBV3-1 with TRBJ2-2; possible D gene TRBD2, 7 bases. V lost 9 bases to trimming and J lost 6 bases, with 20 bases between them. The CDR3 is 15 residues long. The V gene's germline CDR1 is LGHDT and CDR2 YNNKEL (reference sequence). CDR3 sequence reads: CASTPSGGGSGELFF. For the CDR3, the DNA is TGTGCCAGTACGCCAAGTGGCGGGGGCTCCGGGGAGCTGTTTTTT.

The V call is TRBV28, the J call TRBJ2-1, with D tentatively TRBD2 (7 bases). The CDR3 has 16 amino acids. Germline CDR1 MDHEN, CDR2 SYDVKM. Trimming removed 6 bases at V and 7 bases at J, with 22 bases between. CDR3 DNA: TGTGCCAGCAGGACCCCGCCGGGGGGCAGGAAAAATGAGCAGTTCTTC. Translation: CASRTPPGGRKNEQFF.

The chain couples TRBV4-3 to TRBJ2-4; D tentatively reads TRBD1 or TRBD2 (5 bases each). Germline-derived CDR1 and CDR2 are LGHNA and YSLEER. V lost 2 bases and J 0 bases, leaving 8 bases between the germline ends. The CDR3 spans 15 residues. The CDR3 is CASSQYGTAKNIQYF. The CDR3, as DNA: TGCGCCAGCAGCCAATACGGGACAGCCAAAAACATTCAGTACTTC.

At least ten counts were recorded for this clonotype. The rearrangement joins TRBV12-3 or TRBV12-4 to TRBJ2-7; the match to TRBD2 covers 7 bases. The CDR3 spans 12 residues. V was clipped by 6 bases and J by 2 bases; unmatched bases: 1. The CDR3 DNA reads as TGTGCCAGCAGCGGGACTACCTACGAGCAGTACTTC. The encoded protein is CASSGTTYEQYF.

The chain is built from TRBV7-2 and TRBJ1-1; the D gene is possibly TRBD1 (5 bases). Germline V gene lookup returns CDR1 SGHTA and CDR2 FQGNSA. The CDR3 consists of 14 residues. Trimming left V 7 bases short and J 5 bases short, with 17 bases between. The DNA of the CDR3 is TGTGCCAGCACCAGGACCGCGGGGGGAACTGAAGCTTTCTTT. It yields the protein CASTRTAGGTEAFF.

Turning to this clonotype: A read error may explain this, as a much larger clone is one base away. As DNA, the CDR3 is TGTGCCAGCAGCTTCTGGGTAGCGGGGAGCACAGATACGCCGTATTTT. Its translation: CASSFWVAGSTDTPYF. The chain links TRBV7-2 to TRBJ2-3; 8 bases agree with TRBD2. Per germline, CDR1 SGHTA and CDR2 FQGNSA. The CDR3 length is 16 residues.

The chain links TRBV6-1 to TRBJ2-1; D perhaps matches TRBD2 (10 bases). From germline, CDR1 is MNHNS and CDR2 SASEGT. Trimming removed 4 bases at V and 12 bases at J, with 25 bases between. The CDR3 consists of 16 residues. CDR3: CASSGTGESSGGRQFF. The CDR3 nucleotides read TGTGCCAGCAGTGGGACAGGGGAGAGTAGCGGGGGGAGGCAGTTCTTC.

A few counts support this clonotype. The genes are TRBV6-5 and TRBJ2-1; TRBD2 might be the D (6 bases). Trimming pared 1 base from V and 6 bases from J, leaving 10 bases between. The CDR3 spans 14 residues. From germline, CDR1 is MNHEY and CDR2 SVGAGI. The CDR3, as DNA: TGTGCCAGCAGTTACTGGGACTCTAGCAATGAGCAGTTCTTC. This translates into CASSYWDSSNEQFF.

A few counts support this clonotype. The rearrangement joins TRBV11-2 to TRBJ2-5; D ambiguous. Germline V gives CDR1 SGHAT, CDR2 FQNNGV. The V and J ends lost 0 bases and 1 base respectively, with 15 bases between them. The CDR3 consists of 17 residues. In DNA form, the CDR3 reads TGTGCCAGCAGCTTAGATCTTGGCAGCACCTTCCAAGAGACCCAGTACTTC. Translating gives CASSLDLGSTFQETQYF. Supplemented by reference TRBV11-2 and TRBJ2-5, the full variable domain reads EAGVAQSPRYKIIEKRQSVAFWCNPISGHATLYWYQQILGQGPKLLIQFQNNGVVDDSQLPKDRFSAERLKGVDSTLKIQPAKLEDSAVYLCASSLDLGSTFQETQYFGPGTRLLVL.

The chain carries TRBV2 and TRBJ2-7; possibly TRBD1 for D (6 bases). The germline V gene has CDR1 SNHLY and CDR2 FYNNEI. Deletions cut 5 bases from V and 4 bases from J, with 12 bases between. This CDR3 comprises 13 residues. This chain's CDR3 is CASSRGQVYEQYV. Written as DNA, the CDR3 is TGTGCCAGCAGTCGGGGACAAGTATACGAGCAGTACGTC.

The CDR3 is CATSGGYGETQYF. Here the CDR3 DNA reads TGTGCCACTTCGGGGGGGTATGGAGAGACCCAGTACTTC. The rearrangement joins TRBV15 to TRBJ2-5; 8 bases align to TRBD2. J gave up 4 bases and V 9 bases, and 7 bases lay outside the gene matches. This CDR3 contains 13 residues. Per germline, CDR1 LNHNV and CDR2 YYDKDF (reference sequence). Full variable domain (missing parts from reference TRBV15 and TRBJ2-5): DAMVIQNPRYQVTQFGKPVTLSCSQTLNHNVMYWYQQKSSQAPKLLFHYYDKDFNNEADTPDNFQSRRPNTSFCFLDIRSPGLGDTAMYLCATSGGYGETQYFGPGTRLLVL.